This T cell receptor (beta chain) was profiled in a study of graft-versus-host responses after intestinal transplantation (dated by TCRdb to the early 2020s). Background for the entire study: The transplants that recipients received were multivisceral, liver-intestinal, or isolated intestinal. Anti-thymocyte globulin induction was given to all recipients, followed by maintenance tacrolimus and steroids for roughly 3 years. After intestinal transplantation, graft-versus-host and host-versus-graft alloreactive T cell clones were followed in the graft, circulation and bone marrow using bulk TCR-beta CDR3 sequencing. To identify alloreactive clones, pre-transplant mixed lymphocyte reaction products were sequenced and then compared with unstimulated pre-transplant donor and recipient T cells. Of the 20 to 25 intestinal transplant recipients enrolled in the cohort, one of whom was a retransplant, 3 patients without pretransplant specimens were excluded. A peak of at least 4% donor T cells among recipient peripheral blood mononuclear cells was the definition used for donor T cell macrochimerism. Rather than being sequenced by the commercial service, samples from a few later patients were sequenced in-house on an Illumina MiSeq and processed with MiXCR.

Libraries were built with the immunoSEQ multiplex PCR assay. For most patients, genomic DNA was subjected to high-throughput TCR-beta CDR3 sequencing by Adaptive Biotechnologies. The source study handled its data this way. TCR sequencing data for more than 15 patients were retrieved from Adaptive's ImmunoSEQ software; a few other patients were processed with MiXCR and VDJtools. CDR3 nucleotide sequences shared by donor and recipient were removed because the origin of these sequences could not be assigned. To count as alloreactive, a clone needed at least 2-fold expansion over unstimulated cells and a minimum CFSE-low frequency of 0.002% (template counts) or 0.001% (read counts). Mappable clones were those detected in sequenced pre-transplant spleen, lymph node, or MLR CFSE-low populations of the donor or recipient. The cumulative frequency of alloreactive clones was calculated as a percentage of all sequences, weighted by copy number. TCRdb re-hosts the immuneACCESS table, in-frame sequences only. Its copies lack some clones; in the studies checked, an unresolved V gene accounts for under half of them, and the cause for the rest is not known. The V and J calls and clone size were taken over from that table, and D and trimming were inferred from the DNA. This sample gives 35,000 to 45,000 clones in total; 91% of them show up just once. The leading ten clones occupy approximately 4.7% of the sample.

Points the paper makes about the study in general: Patients with donor T cell macrochimerism had high GvH to HvG T cell clonal ratios in their allografts. Conclusions were limited by the relatively low number and heterogeneity of intestinal transplant patients. Early after transplant, peak levels of circulating GvH clones were associated with declines in HvG clones. GvH clones were detected in recipient bone marrow, and some appeared earlier in ileal mucosa or blood, consistent with an intestinal mucosal origin.

CDR1 and CDR2, looked up from the germline V gene, are SGHVS and FQNEAQ. V drops 1 base and J drops 4 bases, leaving 14 bases in between. The CDR3 holds 16 amino acids from the cysteine to the phenylalanine. Solely the CDR3 DNA is kept, with 48 bases framed from the first base. In the first month after transplant, blood samples were collected up to 4 times, and after that at least monthly when available. Regarding this clone: It has no known antigen specificity. No clone much larger than this one lies a single base away; base qualities are absent.

Sequencing was performed on PBMCs, taken 524 days after transplant. This chain is built from TRBV7-8 and TRBJ1-5, and perhaps TRBD1 as D gene, on 5 matching bases. The source of this sequence is a human patient who received an intestinal transplant, so some T cells may come from the graft donor. Here the CDR3 is given as CASSLDRLDRNQPQHF. The DNA sequence is given as TGTGCCAGCAGCTTAGACAGGCTCGATCGGAATCAGCCCCAGCATTTT.